This TCR beta chain was sequenced for a study of T-cell reconstitution after alpha-beta-depleted transplantation in children. Study results and caveats: Hyperexpanded clones declined; after one year, newly produced T cells mostly supplied diversity. At around two months after transplant, the alpha-beta T cells were reportedly derived from several hundred expanded clones that came from non-depleted graft cells. Where some patients showed high TCRbeta diversity at day 60, it came from recipient T cells and thymic progenitors that had survived.

CDR1 and CDR2 from the germline V gene are DFQATT and SNEGSKA (reference sequence). V was cut by 6 bases and J by 3 bases, with 14 bases left in between. This CDR3 has 14 residues. This clonotype came up many times. Its cognate antigen is unknown. A library of TCRbeta sequences, prepared with unique molecular identifiers, was generated. TCRdb ran MiXCR on the PCR reads and lists one entry per CDR3 protein. The table has fewer than 350,000 distinct CDR3 sequences, 9.5% to 13% seen once. The source of this sequence is a male patient aged 2 to 9 who had a stem cell transplant for chronic granulomatous disease, so the T cells may come from the graft donor. Sequences were derived from peripheral blood, sampled 180 days after TCRalphabeta/CD19-depleted stem cell transplant. This chain connects TRBV20-1 to TRBJ2-2; D unresolved. The CDR3 nucleotides read TGCAGTGCCCACCCAATCCAACACACCGGGGAGCTGTTTTTT. This translates into CSAHPIQHTGELFF.